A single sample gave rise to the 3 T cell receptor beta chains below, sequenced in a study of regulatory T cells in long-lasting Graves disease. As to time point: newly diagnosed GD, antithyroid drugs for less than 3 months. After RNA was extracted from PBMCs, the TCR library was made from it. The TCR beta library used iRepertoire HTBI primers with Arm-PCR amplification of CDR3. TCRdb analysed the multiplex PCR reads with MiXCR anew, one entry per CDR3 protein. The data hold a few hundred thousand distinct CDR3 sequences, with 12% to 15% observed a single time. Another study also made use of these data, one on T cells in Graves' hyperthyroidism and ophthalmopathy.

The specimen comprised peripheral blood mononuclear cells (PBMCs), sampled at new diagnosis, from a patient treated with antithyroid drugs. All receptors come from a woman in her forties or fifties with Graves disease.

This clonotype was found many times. The CDR3 reads CASSASPGGRGNDEQYF. Here the CDR3 DNA reads TGCGCCAGCAGCGCCTCACCGGGGGGGAGGGGGAACGACGAGCAGTACTTC. This chain connects TRBV5-1 to TRBJ2-7; 8 bases map to TRBD2. Trimming cost V 4 bases and J 5 bases; bases outside gene matches: 17. Germline V CDR1 and CDR2: SGHRS, YFSETQ. The CDR3 length is 17 residues.

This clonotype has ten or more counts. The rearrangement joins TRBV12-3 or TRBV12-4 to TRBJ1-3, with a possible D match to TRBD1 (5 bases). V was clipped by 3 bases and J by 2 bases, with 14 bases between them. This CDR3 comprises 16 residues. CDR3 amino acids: CASSFAGGLPGNTIYF. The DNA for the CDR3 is TGTGCCAGCAGTTTTGCGGGGGGTCTGCCTGGAAACACCATATATTTT.

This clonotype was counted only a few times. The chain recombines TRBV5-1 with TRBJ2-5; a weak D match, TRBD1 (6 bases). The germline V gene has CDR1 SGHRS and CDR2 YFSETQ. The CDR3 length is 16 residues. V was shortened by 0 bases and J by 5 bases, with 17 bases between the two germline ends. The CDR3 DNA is TGCGCCAGCAGCTTGGGGGACACTAATCCGGCGGAGACCCAGTACTTC. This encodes CASSLGDTNPAETQYF.